Presented here are 27 T cell receptor beta chains from one specimen sequenced in a study of early T cells in non-severe SARS-CoV-2 infection. MiXCR, run by TCRdb on the 5' RACE reads, gives a single entry per CDR3 protein. The sample includes 100,000 to 120,000 distinct CDR3 sequences, about 12% of them seen just once. The specimen sequenced was whole blood. The receptors derive from an adult who was a healthcare worker with PCR-confirmed SARS-CoV-2 infection or an uninfected control (not recorded which).

This clonotype has just a few counts. The chain couples TRBV5-1 to TRBJ2-7, with 8 bases that match TRBD1. CDR3 length: 15 residues. Germline V lookup: CDR1 SGHRS, CDR2 YFSETQ. J was trimmed by 7 bases and V by 2 bases; bases with no gene match: 11. CDR3: CASSFSQGAVKEQYF. CDR3 nucleotide sequence: TGCGCCAGCAGCTTTTCTCAGGGGGCGGTCAAAGAGCAGTACTTC.

V and J are TRBV28 and TRBJ1-5; D uncertain. CDR1 is MDHEN and CDR2 is SYDVKM in the germline V gene. CDR3 length equals 12 residues. V was pared by 6 bases and J by 9 bases, with 12 bases between. The CDR3 DNA reads as TGTGCCAGCAGCACCCCAATGGGGCCCCAGCATTTT. Amino acids: CASSTPMGPQHF.

This clonotype was recorded at least ten times. The chain has TRBV5-1 and TRBJ1-2, with TRBD1 as a possible D gene (5 bases). Germline V gene sequence: CDR1 SGHRS, CDR2 YFSETQ. The CDR3 has 14 amino acids. The V and J ends lost 6 bases and 3 bases respectively, with 15 bases between them. For the CDR3, the DNA is TGCGCCAGCAAGGATACAGGAACTTACTATGGCTACACCTTC. Translation gives CASKDTGTYYGYTF.

In its sample, this clonotype was seen many times. This chain uses TRBV20-1 with TRBJ2-7; D might be TRBD2 (6 bases). Germline loops: CDR1 DFQATT, CDR2 SNEGSKA (reference sequence). This CDR3 is built from 15 residues. V lost 5 bases and J lost 5, with 22 bases in between. CDR3 nucleotide sequence: TGCAGTGCTCCTAGGCGGGGAGCCCGGATAGACGAGCAGTACTTC. Translated: CSAPRRGARIDEQYF.

This clonotype was observed at least ten times. The CDR3 here is CASSLALNQPQHF. The CDR3, as DNA: TGTGCCAGCAGTTTAGCCCTCAATCAGCCCCAGCATTTT. V and J are TRBV28 and TRBJ1-5; D unresolved. From germline, CDR1 is MDHEN and CDR2 SYDVKM. Trimming left V 2 bases short and J 3 bases short, with 5 bases between. The CDR3 runs to 13 residues.

This clonotype was counted ten times or more. V gene TRBV27 combines with J gene TRBJ2-2; D not certain. Per the germline V gene, CDR1 is MNHEY and CDR2 is SMNVEV (reference sequence). V was shortened by 2 bases and J by 7 bases, with 8 bases between the two germline ends. The CDR3 has 13 residues. This chain's CDR3 is CASSLKAVGELFF. CDR3 DNA sequence: TGTGCCAGCAGTTTAAAGGCAGTCGGGGAGCTGTTTTTT.

The chain employs TRBV9 and TRBJ2-5; D not certain. The V end lost 0 bases, the J end lost 2 bases, and 5 bases lay between the germline ends. The CDR3 contains 13 residues. CDR1 and CDR2 (germline): SGDLS, YYNGEE. The CDR3 nucleotides are TGTGCCAGCAGCGTAGGCCAGCAAGAGACCCAGTACTTC. Translation: CASSVGQQETQYF.

At least ten counts were recorded for this clonotype. The rearrangement links TRBV6-1 to TRBJ2-7, with D perhaps TRBD1 (6 bases). Trimming stripped 3 bases from V and 3 bases from J, with 12 bases between. Germline V CDR1 and CDR2: MNHNS, SASEGT. This CDR3 is built from 14 residues. In nucleotides, the CDR3 is TGTGCCAGCAGTGATACAGGGCTAGTCTACGAGCAGTACTTC. This encodes CASSDTGLVYEQYF.

This clonotype has a handful of counts. The rearrangement uses TRBV7-8 and TRBJ1-6; unclear D gene. Trimming pared 7 bases from V and 0 bases from J, leaving 16 bases between. The CDR3 totals 17 residues. Germline CDR1 SGHVS, CDR2 FQNEAQ. In nucleotides, the CDR3 is TGTGCCAGCACCCCAGGACGGAGTAGCTCCTATAATTCACCCCTCCACTTT. The encoded protein is CASTPGRSSSYNSPLHF.

This clonotype was observed a few times. This chain connects TRBV29-1 to TRBJ1-2, with D hard to call. The CDR3 is 14 amino acids. Trimming stripped 4 bases from V and 7 bases from J, with 19 bases between. Germline V CDR1 and CDR2: SQVTM, ANQGSEA. The CDR3 DNA sequence: TGCAGCGTTGTTCCCCGGCAGGCCTCTCGTGGCTACACCTTC. It is translated as CSVVPRQASRGYTF.

The chain joins TRBV11-2 to TRBJ1-2; D gene ambiguous. The CDR3 has 16 residues. Between the trimmed V and J ends, which lost 7 bases and 0 bases, there was a span of 18 bases. CDR1 is SGHAT, CDR2 FQNNGV, per germline. DNA of the CDR3: TGTGCCAGCACCTTGGACGCGTTCATAGCTAACTATGGCTACACCTTC. It translates to CASTLDAFIANYGYTF. The variable domain in full, with the rest retrieved from reference TRBV11-2 and TRBJ1-2, is EAGVAQSPRYKIIEKRQSVAFWCNPISGHATLYWYQQILGQGPKLLIQFQNNGVVDDSQLPKDRFSAERLKGVDSTLKIQPAKLEDSAVYLCASTLDAFIANYGYTFGSGTRLTVV.

The rearrangement links TRBV3-1 to TRBJ1-6; 12 nucleotides line up with TRBD1. The V and J ends lost 0 bases and 8 bases, in that order; junction bases with no gene match: 5. This CDR3 region has 17 residues. Germline values: CDR1 LGHDT, CDR2 YNNKEL (reference sequence). The CDR3 DNA follows: TGTGCCAGCAGCCAAGACCGGGACAGGGGGCCTTATTCACCCCTCCACTTT. Its protein product is CASSQDRDRGPYSPLHF.

This clonotype was counted between two and nine times. This rearrangement joins TRBV7-9 to TRBJ1-4; D gene ambiguous. Germline CDR1 and CDR2: SEHNR and FQNEAQ (reference sequence). With 6 bases removed from V and 4 bases from J, the gap between germline ends came to 3 bases. The CDR3 is made up of 11 amino acids. CDR3 nucleotides: TGTGCCAGCAGTGATAATGAAAAACTGTTTTTT. This codes for CASSDNEKLFF.

This clonotype was seen a few times. The chain has TRBV2 and TRBJ2-4; D remains unclear. This CDR3 region has 17 residues. V lost 1 base to trimming and J lost 4 bases, with 17 bases between them. CDR1 and CDR2 from the germline V gene are SNHLY and FYNNEI. CDR3 sequence reads: CASSEEQMGSRKNIQYF. The CDR3 nucleotides are TGTGCCAGCAGTGAAGAGCAAATGGGCAGCCGAAAAAACATTCAGTACTTC.

This clonotype has only a few counts. The chain combines TRBV20-1 with TRBJ2-4; tentative D call: TRBD1 (5 bases). V lost 3 bases and J lost 3, with 15 bases in between. Per germline, CDR1 DFQATT and CDR2 SNEGSKA (reference sequence). The CDR3 consists of 15 residues. The CDR3 DNA follows: TGCAGTGCTAGCCCAGGGTCAGACCTCAAAAACATTCAGTACTTC. Translated: CSASPGSDLKNIQYF.

The chain joins TRBV4-2 to TRBJ2-3; 7 bases fit TRBD2. Germline trimming cut 1 base from V and 1 base from J; bases unmatched to any gene: 5. CDR1 LGHNA and CDR2 YNFKEQ come from the germline V gene. CDR3 length: 16 amino acids. Written as DNA, the CDR3 is TGTGCCAGCAGCCAAGGGGCTAGCGGAGGCACAGATACGCAGTATTTT. Its translation: CASSQGASGGTDTQYF.

The chain employs TRBV6-5 and TRBJ1-1, with 10 bases that match TRBD1. The germline V gene encodes CDR1 MNHEY and CDR2 SVGAGI. V shed 5 bases and J 4 bases; nucleotides not matched to a gene: 4. This CDR3 region has 14 residues. The CDR3 reads CASSARDRGTEAFF. CDR3 bases: TGTGCCAGCAGTGCCCGGGACAGGGGCACTGAAGCTTTCTTT.

This clonotype was observed at least ten times. The chain couples TRBV12-3 or TRBV12-4 to TRBJ2-3; 7 nucleotides agree with TRBD2. The V and J ends lost 2 bases and 2 bases, in that order; junction bases with no gene match: 7. The CDR3 contains 16 residues. The CDR3 DNA follows: TGTGCCAGCAGTTTACAGCCTAGCGGTGTCACAGATACGCAGTATTTT. The encoded protein is CASSLQPSGVTDTQYF.

Only a few counts were recorded for this clonotype. The chain is built from TRBV10-1 and TRBJ2-2, with 8 bases that match TRBD2. Trimming took 4 bases from V and 5 from J; bases not matched to a gene: 9. The CDR3 totals 16 residues. The germline CDR1 and CDR2 sequences are WNHNN and SYGVQD (reference sequence). CDR3 bases: TGCGCCAGCAGTGTTAACGGGAGGGCCGGGACCGGGGAGCTGTTTTTT. It codes for CASSVNGRAGTGELFF.

This clonotype has just a few counts. The chain uses TRBV5-1 and TRBJ2-7; D possibly matches TRBD1 or TRBD2 (5 bases each). V was shortened by 4 bases and J by 5 bases, with 19 bases between the two germline ends. The CDR3 is made up of 15 amino acids. Looked up from germline, CDR1 is SGHRS and CDR2 is YFSETQ. This chain's CDR3 is CASSPGPGGSNEQYF. The CDR3 DNA reads TGCGCCAGCAGCCCAGGGCCTGGGGGAAGCAACGAGCAGTACTTC.

The chain recombines TRBV11-2 with TRBJ1-2; 7 positions match TRBD1. This CDR3 has 14 amino acids. Germline loops: CDR1 SGHAT, CDR2 FQNNGV. The V gene end was trimmed by 3 bases and the J gene end by 4 bases; junction bases not matched to a gene: 5. The CDR3 loop is CASSLGQISYGYTF. In nucleotides, the CDR3 is TGTGCCAGCAGCTTGGGACAGATATCCTATGGCTACACCTTC. Full variable domain (remainder filled in from reference TRBV11-2 and TRBJ1-2): EAGVAQSPRYKIIEKRQSVAFWCNPISGHATLYWYQQILGQGPKLLIQFQNNGVVDDSQLPKDRFSAERLKGVDSTLKIQPAKLEDSAVYLCASSLGQISYGYTFGSGTRLTVV.

The V gene is TRBV5-5, the J gene TRBJ1-5; D is ambiguous. The V gene lost 0 bases and the J gene lost 0 bases, with 7 bases spanning the gap. CDR1 is SGHKS and CDR2 is YYEKEE in the germline V gene (reference sequence). The CDR3 sequence is 15 residues long. The CDR3 region is CASSLAETSNQPQHF. CDR3 coding DNA: TGTGCCAGCAGCTTGGCCGAGACTAGCAATCAGCCCCAGCATTTT.

As concerns this clonotype: A read error may be the cause here, since a much bigger clone is one base away. This chain joins TRBV13 and TRBJ2-5, with D maybe TRBD2 (5 bases). This CDR3 has 13 amino acids. Germline V gene sequence: CDR1 PRHDT, CDR2 FYEKMQ (reference sequence). CDR3 sequence: CVSSGRASGTQYF. The CDR3 nucleotides read TGTGTCAGCAGCGGACGGGCCTCCGGGACCCAGTACTTC. The full variable domain, with the rest looked up from reference TRBV13 and TRBJ2-5, is AAGVIQSPRHLIKEKRETATLKCYPIPRHDTVYWYQQGPGQDPQFLISFYEKMQSDKGSIPDRFSAQQFSDYHSELNMSSLELGDSALYFCVSSGRASGTQYFGPGTRLLVL.

There are a few counts of this clonotype. This chain links TRBV20-1 with TRBJ1-3; D is unresolved. Germline-derived CDR1 and CDR2 are DFQATT and SNEGSKA (reference sequence). The CDR3 sequence is 14 residues long. Trimming removed 4 bases at V and 4 bases at J, with 14 bases between. As DNA, the CDR3 is TGCAGTGCTACCCCGGACGCTGTGGGAAACACCATATATTTT. It encodes CSATPDAVGNTIYF.

This clonotype has just a few counts. V usage is TRBV28 and J usage is TRBJ1-2, with no clear D. CDR3 size: 16 residues. V was clipped by 2 bases and J by 2 bases, with 15 bases between them. The V gene's germline CDR1 is MDHEN and CDR2 SYDVKM. In DNA, the CDR3 is TGTGCCAGCAGTTTAATGGTCTTTACCATAAACTATGGCTACACCTTC. It is translated as CASSLMVFTINYGYTF.

This clonotype was seen many times. The V call is TRBV3-1, the J call TRBJ2-5; tentative D call: TRBD2 (6 bases). V was shortened by 0 bases and J by 1 base, with 12 bases between the two germline ends. Looked up from germline, CDR1 is LGHDT and CDR2 is YNNKEL (reference sequence). The CDR3 is made up of 16 amino acids. The CDR3 loop reads CASSQEVIGGQETQYF. The DNA for the CDR3 is TGTGCCAGCAGCCAAGAGGTAATCGGGGGCCAAGAGACCCAGTACTTC.

V and J are TRBV5-1 and TRBJ2-6, with D possibly TRBD1 on 5 matching bases. Germline V gene lookup returns CDR1 SGHRS and CDR2 YFSETQ. The V end was cut by 4 bases, the J end by 4 bases, with 12 bases between. The CDR3 runs to 15 residues. The CDR3 DNA reads TGCGCCAGCAGCCCCCTAGGGGCGGGGGCCAACGTCCTGACTTTC. Its translation: CASSPLGAGANVLTF.